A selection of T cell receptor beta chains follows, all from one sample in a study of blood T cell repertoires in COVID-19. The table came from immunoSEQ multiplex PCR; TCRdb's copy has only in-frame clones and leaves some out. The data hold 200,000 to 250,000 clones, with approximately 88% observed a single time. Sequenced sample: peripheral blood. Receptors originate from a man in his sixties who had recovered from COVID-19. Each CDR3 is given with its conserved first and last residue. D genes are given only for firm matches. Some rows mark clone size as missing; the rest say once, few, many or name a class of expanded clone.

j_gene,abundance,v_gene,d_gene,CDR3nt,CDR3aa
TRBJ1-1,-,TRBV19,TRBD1,TGTGCCAGTAGTATTTATCCAGGGGGACAAACTGAAGCTTTCTTT,CASSIYPGGQTEAFF
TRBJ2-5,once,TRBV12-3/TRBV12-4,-,TGTGCCAGCACGCGAGGGGGAAAGACCCAGTACTTC,CASTRGGKTQYF
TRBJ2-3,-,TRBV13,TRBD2,TGTGCCAGCAGTACTAGCGAAACCACAGATACGCAGTATTTT,CASSTSETTDTQYF
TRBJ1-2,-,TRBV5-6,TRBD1,TGTGCCAGCAGCTTGGCGGACAGGGTGGATGGCTACACCTTC,CASSLADRVDGYTF
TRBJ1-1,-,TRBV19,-,TGTGCCAGTAGTATCCAGGGGATGAACACTGAAGCTTTCTTT,CASSIQGMNTEAFF
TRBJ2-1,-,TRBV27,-,TGTGCCAGCAGTGTCAGGGGCACATCCTACAATGAGCAGTTCTTC,CASSVRGTSYNEQFF
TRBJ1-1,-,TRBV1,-,TGCACCAGCAGCAAGGCAGGGGGCTTGAACACTGAAGCTTTCTTT,CTSSKAGGLNTEAFF
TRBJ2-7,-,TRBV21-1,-,TGTGCCAGCAGCGACGGGACTAGCGGGAGGTTATCCTACGAGCAGTACTTC,CASSDGTSGRLSYEQYF
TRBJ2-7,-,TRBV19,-,TGTGCCAGTAGTATCGCGCTAGCGAGATCCTACGAGCAGTACTTC,CASSIALARSYEQYF
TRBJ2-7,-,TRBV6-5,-,TGTGCCAGCAGTCACTACGAGCAGTACTTC,CASSHYEQYF
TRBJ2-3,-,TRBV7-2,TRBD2,TGTGCCAGCAGCAGAACTAGCGGGGGTATCACAGATACGCAGTATTTT,CASSRTSGGITDTQYF
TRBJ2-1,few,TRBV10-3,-,TGTGCCATCAGTGAGTCCGCAGCCTACAATGAGCAGTTCTTC,CAISESAAYNEQFF
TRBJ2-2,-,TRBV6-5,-,TGTGCCAGCAGTTACAAGGGGGCGGGGACCGGGGAGCTGTTTTTT,CASSYKGAGTGELFF
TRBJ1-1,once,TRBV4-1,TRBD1,TGCGCCAGCAGCCAACCGGACAGGGTATTTGCTGAAGCTTTCTTT,CASSQPDRVFAEAFF
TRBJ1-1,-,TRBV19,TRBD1,TGTGCCAGTAGACACCGACAGGGGAACATGAACACTGAAGCTTTCTTT,CASRHRQGNMNTEAFF
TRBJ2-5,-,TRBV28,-,TGTGCCAGCAGTAGGACAGTTCAAGAGACCCAGTACTTC,CASSRTVQETQYF
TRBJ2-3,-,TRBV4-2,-,TGTGCCAGCAGCCAACGAACTAGAGATACGCAGTATTTT,CASSQRTRDTQYF
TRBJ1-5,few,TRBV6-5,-,TGTGCCAGCAGTACCGCGACAGGCCGCAATCAGCCCCAGCATTTT,CASSTATGRNQPQHF
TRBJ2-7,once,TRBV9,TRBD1,TGTGCCAGCAGCGTAGAAGGGACAGAAATGTGGGAGCAGTACTTC,CASSVEGTEMWEQYF
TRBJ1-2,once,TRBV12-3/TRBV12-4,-,TGTGCCAGCAACACGGGAGGGTATGGCTACACCTTC,CASNTGGYGYTF
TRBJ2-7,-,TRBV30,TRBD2,TGTGCCTGGAAGCTCCCGGGACTAGCCTACGAGCAGTACTTC,CAWKLPGLAYEQYF
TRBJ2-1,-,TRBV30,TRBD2,TGTGCCTGGAGCCTTCTGCTAGCGGCTGGGAATGAGCAGTTCTTC,CAWSLLLAAGNEQFF
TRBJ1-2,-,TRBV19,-,TGTGCCAGTAGTATCCAGGTTCAAGCTAACTATGGCTACACCTTC,CASSIQVQANYGYTF
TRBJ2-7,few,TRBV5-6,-,TGTGCCAGCAGCTTGGTTGCCGGGTACGAGCAGTACTTC,CASSLVAGYEQYF
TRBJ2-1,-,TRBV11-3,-,TGTGCCAGCAGCTCGGCGGTTGAGCAGTTCTTC,CASSSAVEQFF
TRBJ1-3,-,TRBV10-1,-,TGCGCCAGACCCAGGGAACTCTCTGGAAACACCATATATTTT,CARPRELSGNTIYF
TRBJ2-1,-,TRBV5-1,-,TGCGCCAGCAGCAATAGCTGGGGAGCAAACAATGAGCAGTTCTTC,CASSNSWGANNEQFF
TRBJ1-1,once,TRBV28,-,TGTGCCAGCAGTTTGACGACAGAAGCTTTCTTT,CASSLTTEAFF
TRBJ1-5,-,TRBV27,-,TGTGCCAGCAACGGGACACATTCTAGCAATCAGCCCCAGCATTTT,CASNGTHSSNQPQHF
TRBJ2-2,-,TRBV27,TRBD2,TGTGCCAGCAGTTTGACTAGCGGGATCGACACCGGGGAGCTGTTTTTT,CASSLTSGIDTGELFF
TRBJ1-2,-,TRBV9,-,TGTGCCAGCAGCGTAGAGTCAGGGTCGCGCTATGGCTACACCTTC,CASSVESGSRYGYTF
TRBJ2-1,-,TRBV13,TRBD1,TGTGCCAGCAGCCGTCGGACAGGGGCCCCCTACAATGAGCAGTTCTTC,CASSRRTGAPYNEQFF
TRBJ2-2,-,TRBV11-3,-,TGTGCCAGCAGCTCTTCGGAGGGGGGGGAGCTGTTTTTT,CASSSSEGGELFF
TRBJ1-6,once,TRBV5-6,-,TGTGCCAGCAGCCCCGGGGGTAATTCACCCCTCCACTTT,CASSPGGNSPLHF
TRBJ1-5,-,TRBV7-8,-,TGTGCCAGCAGCTTAGACAGCCCACGCAATCAGCCCCAGCATTTT,CASSLDSPRNQPQHF
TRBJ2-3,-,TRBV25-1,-,TGTGCCAGCAGTGGGGTACTAGACGTCAGCACAGATACGCAGTATTTT,CASSGVLDVSTDTQYF
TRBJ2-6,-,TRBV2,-,TGTGCCAGCAGTACTGATCTCTCTGGGGCCAACGTCCTGACTTTC,CASSTDLSGANVLTF
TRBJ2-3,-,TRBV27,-,TGTGCCAGCAGGCGACAGAGCATCACAGATACGCAGTATTTT,CASRRQSITDTQYF
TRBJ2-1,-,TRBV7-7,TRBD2,TGTGCTAGCAGCCCACTGGGAGGGCTAGCGGGAGAAGTCAATGAGCAGTTCTTC,CASSPLGGLAGEVNEQFF